What follows are 22 T cell receptor beta chains derived from one specimen sequenced in a study of CD8 T cells in Susac syndrome. A quantity of about 0.5 to 1 ug RNA underwent reverse transcription using random hexamers. MiXCR, applied by TCRdb to the immunoSEQ multiplex PCR reads, yields one record per CDR3 protein. The table has hundreds of thousands of distinct CDR3 sequences, about 95% seen once. Sequences were obtained from CD4+ T cells from PBMCs. The receptors were sampled from a human donor with Susac syndrome.

This rearrangement joins TRBV7-9 to TRBJ1-1; D remains unclear. The V end was cut by 2 bases, the J end by 7 bases, with 14 bases between. This CDR3 spans 14 amino acids. Germline lookup yields CDR1 SEHNR and CDR2 FQNEAQ (reference sequence). CDR3 bases: TGTGCCAGCAGCTTAACCGGAGGAGTCGGTGAAGCTTTCTTT. Translating it yields CASSLTGGVGEAFF.

This chain uses TRBV12-3 or TRBV12-4 with TRBJ2-1; D is possibly TRBD1 (6 bases). The CDR3 contains 13 residues. V dropped 3 bases and J dropped 5 bases, with 8 bases sitting between them. DNA of the CDR3: TGTGCCAGCAGTTTCAGGGGTGACAATGAGCAGTTCTTC. Translating it yields CASSFRGDNEQFF.

The CDR3 sequence is CATSDETGNLYVASGANVLTF. The CDR3 nucleotides read TGTGCCACCAGTGATGAAACAGGGAACTTATATGTCGCCTCTGGGGCCAACGTCCTGACTTTC. The chain links TRBV24-1 to TRBJ2-6; perhaps TRBD1 as D (6 bases). The CDR3 is 21 amino acids. The V end lost 3 bases, the J end lost 0 bases, and 23 bases lay between the germline ends. The germline gives CDR1 KGHDR, CDR2 SFDVKD.

J is TRBJ2-1 and V is TRBV20-1; 9 bases fit TRBD2. The CDR3 spans 13 residues. The V segment lost 7 bases and the J segment 3 bases; nucleotides outside the gene matches: 4. Germline CDR1 and CDR2: DFQATT and SNEGSKA (reference sequence). CDR3 nucleotide sequence: TGCAGTGTGGCTAGCGGGGTCTACAATGAGCAGTTCTTC. Its protein product is CSVASGVYNEQFF.

This clonotype has only one observation. The chain couples TRBV24-1 to TRBJ2-1; D unclear. V lost 1 base and J 7 bases, leaving 7 bases between the germline ends. The CDR3 loop spans 13 amino acids. Germline CDR1 is KGHDR and CDR2 is SFDVKD. The CDR3 protein is CATSDFWQNEQFF. Written as DNA, the CDR3 is TGTGCCACCAGTGATTTTTGGCAGAATGAGCAGTTCTTC.

As to this clonotype: The conserved closing phenylalanine or tryptophan is absent in this CDR3, likely reflecting a read error. The chain couples TRBV25-1 to TRBJ2-6; D is unresolved. The CDR3 runs 15 residues. Germline V gene data show CDR1 as MGHDK and CDR2 as SYGVNS. Trimming shortened V by 3 bases and J by 1 base, and 7 bases separated the two germline ends. In DNA form, the CDR3 reads TGTGCCAGCAGTGAGTTTGGATCTGGGGCCAACGTCCTGACTTCC. This translates into CASSEFGSGANVLTS.

V is TRBV15 and J is TRBJ2-4, with 8 bases lining up with TRBD2. Trimming took 0 bases from V and 0 from J; bases not matched to a gene: 10. The CDR3 length is 19 residues. Germline lookup yields CDR1 LNHNV and CDR2 YYDKDF (reference sequence). For the CDR3, the DNA is TGTGCCACCAGCAGAGATAGGCTAGCGGGCAACCTAGCCAAAAACATTCAGTACTTC. This gives the protein CATSRDRLAGNLAKNIQYF. Combining the CDR3 with reference TRBV15 and TRBJ2-4 gives the whole variable domain DAMVIQNPRYQVTQFGKPVTLSCSQTLNHNVMYWYQQKSSQAPKLLFHYYDKDFNNEADTPDNFQSRRPNTSFCFLDIRSPGLGDTAMYLCATSRDRLAGNLAKNIQYFGAGTRLSVL.

The chain recombines TRBV2 with TRBJ2-6; D remains ambiguous. Germline CDR1 and CDR2: SNHLY and FYNNEI. CDR3 size: 15 residues. V shed 5 bases and J shed 0 bases, with 8 bases lying between them. The CDR3 nucleotides read TGTGCCAGCAGTCCCGAAACCTCTGGGGCCAACGTCCTGACTTTC. It is translated as CASSPETSGANVLTF.

The rearrangement joins TRBV29-1 to TRBJ2-7; the D call may be TRBD1 or TRBD2 (5 bases each). Germline CDR1 and CDR2: SQVTM and ANQGSEA. Between the trimmed V and J ends, which lost 1 base and 2 bases, there was a span of 12 bases. The CDR3 loop spans 14 amino acids. The CDR3 is CSVEGGEGPYEQYF. The CDR3 DNA sequence: TGCAGCGTTGAAGGGGGAGAGGGGCCCTACGAGCAGTACTTC.

The table lists this clonotype with a count of one. The chain combines TRBV27 with TRBJ2-7; 9 nucleotides align to TRBD1. The germline V gene has CDR1 MNHEY and CDR2 SMNVEV (reference sequence). The V segment lost 6 bases and the J segment 2 bases; nucleotides outside the gene matches: 2. CDR3 length: 13 amino acids. DNA for the CDR3: TGTGCCAGCAGACGGACAGGGGCCTACGAGCAGTACTTC. Amino acids: CASRRTGAYEQYF.

This sequence joins TRBV20-1 and TRBJ2-2, with TRBD2 matching over 7 bases. The germline CDR1 and CDR2 sequences are DFQATT and SNEGSKA (reference sequence). J lost 6 bases, V lost 6 bases, and 7 bases had no gene match. This CDR3 contains 13 residues. CDR3: CSAKGLTPGELFF. CDR3 sequence (DNA): TGCAGTGCCAAGGGACTAACCCCCGGGGAGCTGTTTTTT.

The rearrangement links TRBV10-2 to TRBJ2-7; 14 bases are a match to TRBD2. The CDR3 extends over 17 amino acids. V trimming: 3 bases; J trimming: 5 bases; junction bases outside the gene matches: 9. From germline, CDR1 is WSHSY and CDR2 SAAADI. The CDR3 bases are TGCGCCAGCAGTGAAGGGAGACTAGCGGGAGGGCCGGACGAGCAGTACTTC. This gives the protein CASSEGRLAGGPDEQYF.

The V call is TRBV7-6, the J call TRBJ2-5; D might be TRBD1 or TRBD2, each matching 5 bases. CDR3 size: 16 residues. Germline CDR1 is SGHVS and CDR2 is FNYEAQ. Trimming shortened V by 1 base and J by 4 bases, and 16 bases separated the two germline ends. The chain's CDR3 is CASSLDNPGGSETQYF. The CDR3 DNA reads as TGTGCCAGCAGCTTAGATAATCCTGGGGGTTCAGAGACCCAGTACTTC.

This clonotype was detected only once. DNA of the CDR3: TGTGCCAGCAGCCCCTACCGAAACGCTCCCGCTAACTATGGCTACACCTTC. This gives the protein CASSPYRNAPANYGYTF. This chain connects TRBV3-1 to TRBJ1-2; D unresolved. The ends were cut back, 4 bases at V and 0 bases at J, with 18 bases in the middle. Germline-derived CDR1 and CDR2 are LGHDT and YNNKEL (reference sequence). This CDR3 has 17 residues. Looking up the rest from reference TRBV3-1 and TRBJ1-2 gives the full variable domain: DTAVSQTPKYLVTQMGNDKSIKCEQNLGHDTMYWYKQDSKKFLKIMFSYNNKELIINETVPNRFSPKSPDKAHLNLHINSLELGDSAVYFCASSPYRNAPANYGYTFGSGTRLTVV.

V usage is TRBV7-6 and J usage is TRBJ2-1; a possible D gene is TRBD2 (5 bases). Deletions cut 8 bases from V and 9 bases from J, with 23 bases between. Germline CDR1 SGHVS, CDR2 FNYEAQ. This CDR3 has 15 amino acids. The CDR3 nucleotides are TGTGCCAGCGCCCCCTTTCCCGCCGCCCGGGGTGAGCAGTTCTTC. Its protein is CASAPFPAARGEQFF. Drawing the rest from reference TRBV7-6 and TRBJ2-1, the complete variable domain is GAGVSQSPRYKVTKRGQDVALRCDPISGHVSLYWYRQALGQGPEFLTYFNYEAQQDKSGLPNDRFSAERPEGSISTLTIQRTEQRDSAMYRCASAPFPAARGEQFFGPGTRLTVL.

The V gene is TRBV14, the J gene TRBJ2-2, with 9 bases identical to TRBD2. The CDR3 has 15 amino acids. V lost 2 bases, J lost 3 bases, and 1 base stayed unmatched. CDR1 is SGHDN and CDR2 is FVKESK in the germline V gene. CDR3 bases: TGTGCCAGCAGCCAACTAGCGGGGTACACCGGGGAGCTGTTTTTT. This gives the protein CASSQLAGYTGELFF.

The chain combines TRBV11-2 with TRBJ2-5, with TRBD2 identical over 11 bases. Unmatched junction bases numbered 6, after V lost 1 base and J lost 5 bases. CDR1 and CDR2 from the germline V gene are SGHAT and FQNNGV. The CDR3 is 16 amino acids. DNA of the CDR3: TGTGCCAGCAGCTTAGGAGCTAGCGGGAGGATGGAGACCCAGTACTTC. Its translation: CASSLGASGRMETQYF.

The V call is TRBV25-1, the J call TRBJ1-1; no clear D. The CDR3 contains 13 residues. Per germline, CDR1 MGHDK and CDR2 SYGVNS. The V end lost 5 bases, the J end lost 6 bases, and 13 bases lay between the germline ends. This chain's CDR3 is CASSSGTVSEAFF. The CDR3 DNA is TGTGCCAGCAGTTCCGGAACGGTCTCTGAAGCTTTCTTT.

The chain recombines TRBV27 with TRBJ1-1; TRBD1 aligns across 9 bases. Germline CDR1 MNHEY, CDR2 SMNVEV (reference sequence). The V gene end was trimmed by 3 bases and the J gene end by 4 bases; junction bases not matched to a gene: 3. This CDR3 contains 14 residues. The CDR3 DNA follows: TGTGCCAGCAGTTTCCGGACAGGGGCCACTGAAGCTTTCTTT. Its protein is CASSFRTGATEAFF.

The CDR3 region is CASSAAGSSYEQYF. The CDR3 DNA sequence: TGTGCCAGCAGTGCGGCGGGAAGCTCCTACGAGCAGTACTTC. The chain has TRBV25-1 and TRBJ2-7, with D possibly being TRBD2 (6 bases). Deletions cut 4 bases from V and 0 bases from J, with 10 bases between. The CDR3 consists of 14 residues. Germline-derived CDR1 and CDR2 are MGHDK and SYGVNS.

This chain links TRBV29-1 with TRBJ2-7; 13 bases line up with TRBD2. This CDR3 has 14 residues. Per germline, CDR1 SQVTM and CDR2 ANQGSEA. J was trimmed by 5 bases and V by 4 bases; bases with no gene match: 5. The DNA for the CDR3 is TGCAGCGTTGCTGGACTAGCGGGAGCAGACGAGCAGTACTTC. It specifies CSVAGLAGADEQYF.

The V call is TRBV29-1, the J call TRBJ2-7; 10 bases are shared with TRBD1. The V gene's germline CDR1 is SQVTM and CDR2 ANQGSEA. J was trimmed by 0 bases and V by 4 bases; bases with no gene match: 6. The CDR3 spans 15 residues. The CDR3 bases are TGCAGCGTTGGGGACAGGGGCCTCCCCTCCTACGAGCAGTACTTC. Protein sequence: CSVGDRGLPSYEQYF.